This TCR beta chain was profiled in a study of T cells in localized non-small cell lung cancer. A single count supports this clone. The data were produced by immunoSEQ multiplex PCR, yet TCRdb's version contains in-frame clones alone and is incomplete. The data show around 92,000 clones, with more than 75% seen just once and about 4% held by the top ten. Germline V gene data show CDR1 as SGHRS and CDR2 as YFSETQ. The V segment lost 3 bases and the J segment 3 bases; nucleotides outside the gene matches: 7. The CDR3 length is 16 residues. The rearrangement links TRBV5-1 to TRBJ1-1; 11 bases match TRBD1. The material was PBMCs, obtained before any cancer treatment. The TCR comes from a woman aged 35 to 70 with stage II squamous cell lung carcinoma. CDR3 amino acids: CASSSGQGARYTEAFF. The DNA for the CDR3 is TGCGCCAGCAGCTCTGGACAGGGGGCTCGGTACACTGAAGCTTTCTTT.